Detailed here is one T cell receptor beta chain. TCRdb re-called the 5' RACE reads through MiXCR, storing one row per CDR3 protein. This sample yields 200,000 or so distinct CDR3 sequences, of which 6.5% to 8.5% are seen a single time; less than 2% belongs to the top ten. The CDR3 loop spans 15 amino acids. V was pared by 1 base and J by 2 bases, with 11 bases between. Germline CDR1 MGHRA, CDR2 YSYEKL. The data derive from a study of identical twins. This same sample was also part of a study on yellow fever vaccine responses in identical twins.

The material sequenced was memory (CD45RO+) T cells sorted from blood. V usage is TRBV4-1 and J usage is TRBJ2-5; D unresolved. The receptor comes from a woman aged 18 to 35 in good health. CDR3 DNA sequence: TGCGCCAGCAGCCAAGCTCCAGCCTCTCAAGAGACCCAGTACTTC. Translation gives CASSQAPASQETQYF.